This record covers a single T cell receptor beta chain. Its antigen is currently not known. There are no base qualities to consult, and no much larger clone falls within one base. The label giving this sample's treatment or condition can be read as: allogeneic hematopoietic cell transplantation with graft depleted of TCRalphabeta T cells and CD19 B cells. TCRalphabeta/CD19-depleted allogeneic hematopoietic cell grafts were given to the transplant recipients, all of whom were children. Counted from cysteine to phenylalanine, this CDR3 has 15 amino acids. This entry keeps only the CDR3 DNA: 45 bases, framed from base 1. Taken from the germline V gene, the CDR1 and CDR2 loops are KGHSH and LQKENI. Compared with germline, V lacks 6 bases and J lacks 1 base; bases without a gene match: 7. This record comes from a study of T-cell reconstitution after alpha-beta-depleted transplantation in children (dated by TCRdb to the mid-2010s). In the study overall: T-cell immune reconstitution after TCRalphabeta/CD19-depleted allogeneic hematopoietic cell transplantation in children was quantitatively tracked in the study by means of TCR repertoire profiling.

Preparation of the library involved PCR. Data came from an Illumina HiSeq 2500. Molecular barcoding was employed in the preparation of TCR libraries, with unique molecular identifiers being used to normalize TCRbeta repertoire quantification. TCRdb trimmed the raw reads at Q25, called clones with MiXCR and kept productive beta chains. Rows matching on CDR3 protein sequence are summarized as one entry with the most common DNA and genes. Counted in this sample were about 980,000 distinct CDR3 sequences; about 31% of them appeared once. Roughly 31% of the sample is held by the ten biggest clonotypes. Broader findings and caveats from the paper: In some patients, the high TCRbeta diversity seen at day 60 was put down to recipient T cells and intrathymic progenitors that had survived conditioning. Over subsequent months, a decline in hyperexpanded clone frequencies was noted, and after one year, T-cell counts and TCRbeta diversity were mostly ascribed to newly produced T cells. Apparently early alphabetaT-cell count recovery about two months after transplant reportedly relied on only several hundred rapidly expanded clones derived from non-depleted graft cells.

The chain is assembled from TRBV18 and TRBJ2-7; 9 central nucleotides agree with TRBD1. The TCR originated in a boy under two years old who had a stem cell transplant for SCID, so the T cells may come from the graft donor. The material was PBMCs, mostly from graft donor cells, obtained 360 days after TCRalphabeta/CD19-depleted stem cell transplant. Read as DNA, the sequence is TGTGCCAGCTCCGCGGACAGGGGACGGTCCTACGAGCAGTACTTC. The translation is CASSADRGRSYEQYF.